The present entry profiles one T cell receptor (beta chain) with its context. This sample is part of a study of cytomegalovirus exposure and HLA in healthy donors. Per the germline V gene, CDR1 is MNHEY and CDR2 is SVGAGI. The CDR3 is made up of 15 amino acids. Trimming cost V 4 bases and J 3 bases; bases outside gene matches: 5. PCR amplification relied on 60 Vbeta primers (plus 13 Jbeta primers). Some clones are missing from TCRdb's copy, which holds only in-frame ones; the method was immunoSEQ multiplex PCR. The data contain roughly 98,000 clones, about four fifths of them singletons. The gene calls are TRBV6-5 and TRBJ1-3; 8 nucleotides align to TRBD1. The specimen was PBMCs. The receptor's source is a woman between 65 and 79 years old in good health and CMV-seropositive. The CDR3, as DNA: TGTGCCAGCAGTTCCACCGGGACAGGTGGAAACACCATATATTTT. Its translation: CASSSTGTGGNTIYF.